The sequence of this T cell receptor (beta chain) was determined in a study of blood T cell repertoires in COVID-19. Overall study context: T cells, B-cell-depleted T cells, or PBMCs supplied cDNA or gDNA.

The data were produced by immunoSEQ multiplex PCR, yet TCRdb's version contains in-frame clones alone and is incomplete. There are around 180,000 clones in the sample; 80% to 90% occur only once, and around 2% lies in the top ten. This CDR3 has 17 residues. After removal of 4 bases from V and 2 bases from J, the junction contained 10 bases not matched to a gene. Germline values: CDR1 SEHNR, CDR2 FQNEAQ (reference sequence). The J gene is TRBJ2-3, the V gene TRBV7-9; the match to TRBD1 covers 9 bases. The TCR originated in a woman between 40 and 50 years old with acute COVID-19. Sequencing was carried out using PBMCs or T cells enriched from blood (not recorded which). In DNA, the CDR3 is TGTGCCAGCAGCTGGGGACAGGGCCAAGGATCCACAGATACGCAGTATTTT. Translated: CASSWGQGQGSTDTQYF.